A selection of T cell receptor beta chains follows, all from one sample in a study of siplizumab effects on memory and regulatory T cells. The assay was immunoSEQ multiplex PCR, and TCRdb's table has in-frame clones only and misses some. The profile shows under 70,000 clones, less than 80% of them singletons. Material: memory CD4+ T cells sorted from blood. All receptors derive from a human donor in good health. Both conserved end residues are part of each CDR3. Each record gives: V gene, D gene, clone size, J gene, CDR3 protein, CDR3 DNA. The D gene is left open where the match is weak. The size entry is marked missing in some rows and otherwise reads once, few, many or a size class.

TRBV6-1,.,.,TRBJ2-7,CASSELGGGYEQYF,TGTGCCAGCAGTGAACTGGGAGGGGGCTACGAGCAGTACTTC
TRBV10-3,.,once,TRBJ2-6,CAISDGPPGANVLTF,TGTGCCATCAGTGATGGCCCCCCTGGGGCCAACGTCCTGACTTTC
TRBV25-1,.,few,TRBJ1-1,CASGQNTEAFF,TGTGCCAGCGGACAAAACACTGAAGCTTTCTTT
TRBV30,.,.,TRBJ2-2,CAWSELGAGELFF,TGTGCCTGGAGTGAGTTGGGGGCAGGGGAGCTGTTTTTT
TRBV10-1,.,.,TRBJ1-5,CASSESKQPQHF,TGCGCCAGCAGTGAGTCAAAGCAGCCCCAGCATTTT
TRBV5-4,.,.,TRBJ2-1,CASSWSSYNEQFF,TGTGCCAGCAGCTGGAGCTCCTACAATGAGCAGTTCTTC
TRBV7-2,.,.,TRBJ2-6,CASGSPGANVLTF,TGTGCCAGCGGTTCTCCTGGGGCCAACGTCCTGACTTTC
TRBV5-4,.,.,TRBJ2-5,CASSLGLSYQETQYF,TGTGCCAGCAGCTTGGGACTCTCGTACCAAGAGACCCAGTACTTC
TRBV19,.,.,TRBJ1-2,CASSIEVHANYGYTF,TGTGCCAGTAGTATAGAGGTACACGCGAACTATGGCTACACCTTC
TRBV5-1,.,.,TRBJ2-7,CASSVPGLTYEQYF,TGCGCCAGCAGTGTACCGGGGCTCACCTACGAGCAGTACTTC
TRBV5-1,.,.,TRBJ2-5,CASSLAGSVQETQYF,TGCGCCAGCAGCTTGGCTGGGTCCGTCCAAGAGACCCAGTACTTC
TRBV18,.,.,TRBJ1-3,CASRVGGAGNTIYF,TGTGCCTCCAGGGTCGGGGGCGCTGGAAACACCATATATTTT
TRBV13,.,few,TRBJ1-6,CASSRDEDSPLHF,TGTGCCAGCAGCCGGGACGAAGATTCACCCCTCCACTTT
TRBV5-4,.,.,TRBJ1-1,CASSFKGNTEAFF,TGTGCCAGCAGCTTTAAAGGGAACACTGAAGCTTTCTTT
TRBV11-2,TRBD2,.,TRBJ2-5,CASSLRASGGAGETQYF,TGTGCCAGCAGCTTAAGGGCTAGCGGGGGGGCGGGAGAGACCCAGTACTTC
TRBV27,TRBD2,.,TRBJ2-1,CASSTSLAGGQFF,TGTGCCAGCAGTACTTCTCTAGCGGGGGGGCAGTTCTTC
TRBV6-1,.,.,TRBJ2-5,CASSEADIQTQYF,TGTGCCAGCAGTGAAGCTGACATACAGACCCAGTACTTC
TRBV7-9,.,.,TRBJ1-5,CASSDGVLGQPQHF,TGTGCCAGCAGCGACGGAGTGTTGGGTCAGCCCCAGCATTTT
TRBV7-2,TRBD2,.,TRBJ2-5,CASSLGLAGGGQETQYF,TGTGCCAGCAGCTTAGGACTAGCGGGGGGTGGACAAGAGACCCAGTACTTC
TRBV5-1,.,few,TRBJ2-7,CASRIGVEQYF,TGCGCCAGCAGAATCGGAGTCGAGCAGTACTTC
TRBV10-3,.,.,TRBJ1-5,CAISESQGRGGINQPQHF,TGTGCCATCAGTGAGAGCCAGGGTAGGGGTGGGATCAATCAGCCCCAGCATTTT
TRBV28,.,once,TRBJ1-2,CASLGYREGYTF,TGTGCCAGCTTGGGTTATAGGGAGGGCTACACCTTC
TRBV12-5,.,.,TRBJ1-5,CASGLGPNSNQPQHF,TGTGCTAGTGGTTTAGGGCCAAATAGCAATCAGCCCCAGCATTTT
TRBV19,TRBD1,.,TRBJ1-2,CASRGQGTTYGYTF,TGTGCCAGTAGGGGACAGGGGACGACTTATGGCTACACCTTC
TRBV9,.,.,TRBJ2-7,CASSVAGGREQYF,TGTGCCAGCAGCGTAGCTGGAGGGCGGGAGCAGTACTTC
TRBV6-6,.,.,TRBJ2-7,CASSSPGFSYEQYF,TGTGCCAGCAGTTCCCCAGGGTTCTCCTACGAGCAGTACTTC
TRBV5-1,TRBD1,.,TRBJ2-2,CASSWGTGWELFF,TGCGCCAGCAGCTGGGGGACAGGCTGGGAGCTGTTTTTT
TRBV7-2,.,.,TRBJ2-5,CASSSLVQGSGETQYF,TGTGCCAGCAGCTCCTTAGTACAGGGATCCGGGGAGACCCAGTACTTC
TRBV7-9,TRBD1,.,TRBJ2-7,CASSLSGTGAIEQYF,TGTGCCAGCAGCCTGTCAGGGACAGGGGCAATCGAGCAGTACTTC
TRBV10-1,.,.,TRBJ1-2,CASSESGGYGYTF,TGCGCCAGCAGTGAGTCTGGGGGCTATGGCTACACCTTC
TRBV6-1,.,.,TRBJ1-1,CASSTQPLEAFF,TGTGCCAGCAGCACCCAACCCCTGGAAGCTTTCTTT
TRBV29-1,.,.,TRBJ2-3,CSVEGMEGGSPDTQYF,TGCAGCGTTGAAGGTATGGAGGGGGGATCCCCAGATACGCAGTATTTT
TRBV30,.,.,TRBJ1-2,CAWSLAAYGYTF,TGTGCCTGGAGTCTGGCAGCCTATGGCTACACCTTC
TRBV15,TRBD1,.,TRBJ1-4,CATSRALTGEGEKLFF,TGTGCCACCAGCAGAGCCCTAACAGGGGAGGGTGAAAAACTGTTTTTT
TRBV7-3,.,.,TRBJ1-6,CASSFLGAGNNSPLHF,TGTGCCAGCAGCTTTTTGGGGGCTGGTAATAATTCACCCCTCCACTTT
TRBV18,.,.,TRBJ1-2,CASSPTQGLAGYTF,TGTGCCAGCTCACCAACTCAGGGACTAGCTGGCTACACCTTC
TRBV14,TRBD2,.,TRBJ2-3,CASSRYISSGGRTDTQYF,TGTGCCAGCAGCCGTTATATCTCTAGCGGGGGGAGGACAGATACGCAGTATTTT
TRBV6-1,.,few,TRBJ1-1,CASSEGRSLHEAFF,TGTGCCAGCAGTGAAGGACGATCCTTACATGAAGCTTTCTTT